These 24 T cell receptor beta chains were all obtained from the same sample, sequenced in a study of T cells in women clearing cervical HPV infection. Some clones are missing from TCRdb's copy, which holds only in-frame ones; the method was immunoSEQ multiplex PCR. In total, the table holds some 23,000 clones. What was sequenced was blood buffy coat. The source of these receptors is a woman aged 18 to 75 with a cervical HPV16 infection that either progressed to CIN3+ or cleared (not recorded which).

The CDR3: CASSTYRGANEKLFF. Incomplete CDR3 DNA: TGTGCCAGTAGTACCTACAGGGGCGCTAATGAAAAA. This chain connects TRBV19 to TRBJ1-4, with 7 bases lining up with TRBD1. The CDR3 extends 3 residues past the end of the read, so its final part is completed from the germline J gene. Germline V gene sequence: CDR1 LNHDA, CDR2 SQIVND (reference sequence). V was pared by 4 bases and J by 3 bases, with 5 bases of the junction left unmatched. CDR3 length: 15 amino acids.

About this clone itself: Read coverage stops 3 residues before the CDR3 terminus; the germline J gene supplies the remainder. This chain uses TRBV20-1 with TRBJ2-3; D not resolved. Per the germline V gene, CDR1 is DFQATT and CDR2 is SNEGSKA (reference sequence). The CDR3 consists of 12 residues. Trimming stripped 6 bases from V and 5 bases from J, with 12 bases between. The DNA read from the CDR3 is TGCAGTGCGCTCCGTTTCGGAGATACG. This translates into CSALRFGDT. The CDR3 in its entirety is CSALRFGDTQYF.

Regarding this clone: From the germline J gene comes the end of the CDR3, since the read stops 3 residues before it. The genes are TRBV7-2 and TRBJ1-2; weak D call: TRBD1 (5 bases). Trimming cost V 5 bases and J 4 bases, with 14 bases left between them. The CDR3 extends over 14 amino acids. Germline V gene lookup returns CDR1 SGHTA and CDR2 FQGNSA. Incomplete CDR3 DNA: TGTGCCAGCAGCCGTCCGGGCCAGGGCTATGGC. Protein product: CASSRPGQGYG. The entire CDR3 sequence reads CASSRPGQGYGYTF.

Points on this clone: The CDR3 goes on 3 residues after the read ends, and that part is filled in from the germline J gene. J is TRBJ1-4 and V is TRBV27; D remains ambiguous. Germline values: CDR1 MNHEY, CDR2 SMNVEV (reference sequence). V was trimmed by 8 bases and J by 3 bases, leaving 16 bases between them. The CDR3 covers 15 residues. Incomplete CDR3 DNA: TGTGCCAGCCAAGCATCGGGTGCAGCTAATGAAAAA. Amino acids: CASQASGAANEK. The whole CDR3 sequence is CASQASGAANEKLFF.

In the case of this clone: The sequence runs out 3 residues before the end of the CDR3; the remainder is reconstructed from the germline J gene. This chain connects TRBV18 to TRBJ2-5, with TRBD2 matching 7 bases. Germline lookup yields CDR1 KGHSH and CDR2 LQKENI. The CDR3 has 15 residues. V shed 3 bases and J 1 base; nucleotides not matched to a gene: 5. The CDR3 region is CASSPVAGCQETQYF. CDR3 DNA (partial): TGTGCCAGCTCACCGGTAGCGGGCTGCCAAGAGACC. Combining the CDR3 with reference TRBV18 and TRBJ2-5 gives the whole variable domain NAGVMQNPRHLVRRRGQEARLRCSPMKGHSHVYWYRQLPEEGLKFMVYLQKENIIDESGMPKERFSAEFPKEGPSILRIQQVVRGDSAAYFCASSPVAGCQETQYFGPGTRLLVL.

For this clone: The read terminates 3 residues before the CDR3 end, so the remaining end is supplied by the germline J gene. This chain connects TRBV10-3 to TRBJ2-7; 10 bases map to TRBD2. This CDR3 region has 13 residues. CDR1 is ENHRY and CDR2 is SYGVKD in the germline V gene. Losses at the gene ends were 8 bases for V and 6 bases for J; bases not matched to a gene: 7. CDR3: CAIGEREGVEQYF. Incomplete CDR3 DNA: TGTGCCATCGGAGAGCGGGAGGGCGTCGAG.

CDR3 in amino acids: CSASPVAGGLAQYF. The CDR3 bases that were read are TGCAGTGCTAGTCCGGTAGCGGGGGGGCTTGCG. The chain employs TRBV20-1 and TRBJ2-3; 11 nucleotides line up with TRBD2. The read ends 3 residues early relative to the CDR3; the germline J gene fills the gap. The CDR3 is 14 residues long. The germline CDR1 and CDR2 sequences are DFQATT and SNEGSKA (reference sequence).

On this clone: The read ends 3 residues early relative to the CDR3; the germline J gene fills the gap. This chain uses TRBV30 with TRBJ1-2; D gene unclear. The V gene lost 0 bases and the J gene lost 0 bases, with 11 bases spanning the gap. CDR3 length: 15 amino acids. CDR1 is GTSNPN and CDR2 is SVGIG in the germline V gene (reference sequence). CDR3 DNA, as far as it was read: TGTGCCTGGAGTGTACCTGGCCCACCTAACTATGGC. Translating it yields CAWSVPGPPNYG. The CDR3 as a whole reads CAWSVPGPPNYGYTF. Full variable domain (rest looked up from reference TRBV30 and TRBJ1-2): SQTIHQWPATLVQPVGSPLSLECTVEGTSNPNLYWYRQAAGRGLQLLFYSVGIGQISSEVPQNLSASRPQDRQFILSSKKLLLSDSGFYLCAWSVPGPPNYGYTFGSGTRLTVV.

On this clone: Read data end 3 residues before the CDR3 end; the end is taken from the germline J gene. The gene calls are TRBV20-1 and TRBJ1-1; 9 nucleotides align to TRBD1. This CDR3 region has 13 residues. Trimming cost V 5 bases and J 1 base; bases outside gene matches: 2. Looked up from germline, CDR1 is DFQATT and CDR2 is SNEGSKA (reference sequence). Partial CDR3 DNA: TGCAGTGCTGAGGGACAGGGGAACACTGAA. This codes for CSAEGQGNTE. The whole CDR3 protein is CSAEGQGNTEAFF.

About this clone itself: Read data end 3 residues before the CDR3 end; the end is taken from the germline J gene. The chain couples TRBV23-1 to TRBJ2-5, with no clear D. TRBV23-1 is identified as an open reading frame with a role that is uncertain. The CDR3 has 13 amino acids. With 10 bases removed from V and 1 base from J, the gap between germline ends came to 13 bases. The sequenced part of the CDR3 DNA is TGCGCCACCGGAGTGCGGCTCCAAGAGACC. Protein sequence: CATGVRLQET. The CDR3 in its entirety is CATGVRLQETQYF.

Of note for this clone: The DNA ends 3 residues before the CDR3 does, and the rest of the CDR3 is filled in from the germline J gene. This sequence joins TRBV2 and TRBJ2-3, with D maybe TRBD2 (6 bases). Germline V gene data show CDR1 as SNHLY and CDR2 as FYNNEI. The V end was cut by 6 bases, the J end by 2 bases, with 21 bases between. The CDR3 spans 17 residues. Here the CDR3 reads CASSPGRGFLHTDTQYF. The CDR3 DNA, read in part, is TGTGCCAGCAGCCCCGGTCGGGGGTTCCTACACACAGATACG.

Points on this clone: The read halts 3 residues ahead of the CDR3 end, with the missing end drawn from the germline J gene. The chain couples TRBV7-8 to TRBJ2-1; 7 bases line up with TRBD2. The CDR3 extends over 14 amino acids. Trimming removed 7 bases from V and 6 bases from J; junction bases left unmatched: 9. Germline V CDR1 and CDR2: SGHVS, FQNEAQ. CDR3 DNA (partial): TGTGCCAGCAAGGGAGGGGAGACCGGCAATGAG. Translation gives CASKGGETGNE. The whole CDR3 protein is CASKGGETGNEQFF.

With respect to this clone: An end of the junction differs from the germline gene, which may be a read error. The CDR3 end falls 3 residues outside the read, so it is completed with the germline J gene. The gene calls are TRBV7-7 and TRBJ2-1, with 12 bases lining up with TRBD2. The length of the CDR3 is 16 residues. The V gene's germline CDR1 is SSHAT and CDR2 FNYEAQ (reference sequence). The CDR3 bases that were read are TGTGCTAGCAGCTTAGCTCTAGCGGGAGGGCTGGGTGAG. Translated, it gives CASSLALAGGLGE. The whole CDR3 protein is CASSLALAGGLGEQFF.

The CDR3 DNA, read in part, is TGTGCCAGTAGTATAAAACAGGGGGGGATGACC. This translates into CASSIKQGGMT. The whole CDR3 region reads CASSIKQGGMTQYF. This rearrangement joins TRBV19 to TRBJ2-5; maybe TRBD1 (8 bases). The read finishes 3 residues shy of the CDR3 end, and the germline J gene is used to complete it. The CDR3 has 14 residues. The V and J ends lost 2 bases and 7 bases respectively, with 14 bases between them. CDR1 and CDR2 from the germline V gene are LNHDA and SQIVND (reference sequence).

Comments on this clone: The read stops 3 residues short of the end of the CDR3; the missing end is completed from the germline J gene. The V gene is TRBV10-3, the J gene TRBJ2-4, with a weak D call TRBD2 (5 bases). This CDR3 has 15 residues. Germline V gives CDR1 ENHRY, CDR2 SYGVKD. V was clipped by 7 bases and J by 0 bases, with 13 bases between them. The CDR3 DNA, read in part, is TGTGCCATCAAGGGCGAGGGTCTAGCCAAAAACATT. Encoded protein: CAIKGEGLAKNI. The entire CDR3 protein is CAIKGEGLAKNIQYF.

The CDR3 DNA, read in part, is TGCGCCAGCAGCTTGGCCGGGACACAAGAAGAGACC. This encodes CASSLAGTQEET. The entire CDR3 protein is CASSLAGTQEETQYF. The chain couples TRBV5-1 to TRBJ2-5, with a weak D call TRBD1 (6 bases). The read ends 3 residues shy of where the CDR3 ends; the end is completed using the germline J gene. V lost 0 bases and J 3 bases, leaving 12 bases between the germline ends. Germline V gives CDR1 SGHRS, CDR2 YFSETQ. CDR3 length: 15 residues.

Considering frequency, this clone is medium-sized. The read falls 3 residues short of the CDR3 end, and the missing part is taken from the germline J gene. The rearrangement joins TRBV19 to TRBJ1-4; possibly TRBD1 for D (6 bases). With 2 bases removed from V and 4 bases from J, the gap between germline ends came to 11 bases. The germline CDR1 and CDR2 sequences are LNHDA and SQIVND (reference sequence). This CDR3 region has 15 residues. The covered CDR3 bases are TGTGCCAGTAGTATACCGGGGGGCAATAATGAAAAA. Protein product: CASSIPGGNNEK. The whole CDR3 reads CASSIPGGNNEKLFF.

With respect to this clone: The CDR3 extends 3 residues past the end of the read, so its final part is completed from the germline J gene. This sequence joins TRBV2 and TRBJ1-2; no firm D call. Germline assignment: CDR1 SNHLY and CDR2 FYNNEI. The CDR3 totals 12 residues. Here the CDR3 reads CASGGRREGYTF. CDR3 DNA, as far as it was read: TGTGCCAGCGGTGGCAGGAGAGAAGGC.

Regarding this clone: The read stops 3 residues short of the end of the CDR3; the missing end is completed from the germline J gene. The chain links TRBV30 to TRBJ2-2; D gene uncertain. In germline, CDR1 is GTSNPN, CDR2 SVGIG (reference sequence). The CDR3 consists of 16 residues. The germline V and J ends were trimmed by 0 bases and 1 base, with 12 bases remaining between them. The DNA read from the CDR3 is TGTGCCTGGAGTGTATACCTCCCAGGGAACACCGGGGAG. Translated, it gives CAWSVYLPGNTGE. The whole CDR3 reads CAWSVYLPGNTGELFF.

Regarding this clone: Read data end 3 residues before the CDR3 end; the end is taken from the germline J gene. The gene calls are TRBV30 and TRBJ1-1; D may be TRBD1 (6 bases). Germline V CDR1 and CDR2: GTSNPN, SVGIG (reference sequence). The CDR3 covers 15 residues. Trimming removed 0 bases from V and 6 bases from J, with 17 bases in between. The CDR3 protein is CAWSVRQALRPEAFF. The CDR3 DNA, read in part, is TGTGCCTGGAGTGTTCGACAGGCTCTTAGACCTGAA.

A note on this clone: Read data end 3 residues before the CDR3 end; the end is taken from the germline J gene. V and J are TRBV4-2 and TRBJ1-1, with 9 bases fitting TRBD1. The V segment lost 4 bases and the J segment 0 bases; nucleotides outside the gene matches: 18. CDR1 is LGHNA and CDR2 is YNFKEQ in the germline V gene. CDR3 length equals 20 residues. The CDR3 loop reads CASSPSRAGQGFTMNTEAFF. The CDR3 bases that were read are TGTGCCAGCAGCCCCTCAAGGGCGGGACAGGGTTTTACAATGAACACTGAA.

The DNA read from the CDR3 is TGTGCCAGCAGCCAGTACAGGGGAGAGGGCATCGAG. As protein: CASSQYRGEGIE. The whole CDR3 protein reads CASSQYRGEGIEQYF. The rearrangement joins TRBV11-1 to TRBJ2-7; TRBD1 matches at 7 bases. The observed sequence ends 3 residues before the CDR3 terminus, with the missing tail filled in from the germline J gene. Trimming removed 5 bases from V and 6 bases from J; junction bases left unmatched: 13. Germline CDR1 and CDR2: SGHAT and FQDESV (reference sequence). There are 15 residues in the CDR3.

Comments on this clone: Read sequence stops 3 residues before the CDR3 end, and the germline J gene provides the missing end. The genes are TRBV5-6 and TRBJ2-5; possibly TRBD2 for D (6 bases). Looked up from germline, CDR1 is SGHDT and CDR2 is YYEEEE. The CDR3 sequence is 14 residues long. Trimming removed 0 bases from V and 5 bases from J, with 11 bases in between. The CDR3 sequence: CASSLGGGVETQYF. CDR3 DNA, as far as it was read: TGTGCCAGCAGCTTGGGAGGAGGGGTGGAGACC.

In the case of this clone: The CDR3 end falls 3 residues outside the read, so it is completed with the germline J gene. This sequence joins TRBV7-3 and TRBJ1-2; no firm D call. Germline V gene data show CDR1 as SGHTA and CDR2 as FQGTGA. The length of the CDR3 is 14 residues. CDR3: CASSLYSGAYDYTF. CDR3 bases read: TGTGCCAGCAGCTTATATTCAGGCGCCTACGAC.